The sequence of this T cell receptor beta chain was determined in a study of early T cells in non-severe SARS-CoV-2 infection. Study-wide points: Anti-spike CD8 responses were favored by VDJdb matching, which missed private and CD4 specificities.

A remark on this clonotype: Antigen specificity is unknown.

Each cDNA molecule carried a unique molecular identifier. TCRdb fed the 5' RACE reads into MiXCR, producing one record per CDR3 protein. The table has roughly 51,000 distinct CDR3 sequences, around a tenth seen once. The receptor's source is an adult who was a healthcare worker with PCR-confirmed SARS-CoV-2 infection or an uninfected control (not recorded which). The sequenced sample consisted of whole blood.

The CDR3 here is CASSWTGGAFYEQYF. In DNA, the CDR3 is TGTGCCAGCAGTTGGACAGGCGGCGCCTTCTACGAGCAGTACTTC. J is TRBJ2-7 and V is TRBV21-1; the table assigns TRBD1, which was not confirmed against the DNA. TRBV21-1 counts as a pseudogene. The length of the CDR3 is 15 residues.